The clone carrying this T cell receptor (beta chain) has more than one count but fewer than ten. This record belongs to a study of response to subunit inactivated influenza vaccine. Germline values: CDR1 SQVTM, CDR2 ANQGSEA. Trimming removed 7 bases from V and 1 base from J, with 13 bases in between. This CDR3 is built from 13 residues. TCRdb called the RT-PCR reads again in MiXCR, with one record for every CDR3 protein. Here the sample spans roughly 550,000 distinct CDR3 sequences, around 21% being singletons. The same sample was also used in a study of T cells expressing NK-cell markers. As that study records: It was by 5'RACE template switching with UMIs that TCR beta cDNA was made.

This TCR came from a man aged 45-65 years who received an inactivated influenza vaccine. This specimen was CD4+ T cells sorted from PBMCs, taken about 12 days after vaccination. This chain uses TRBV29-1 with TRBJ2-5; maybe TRBD2 (5 bases). The CDR3 DNA reads TGCAGCGCGACGACGGGGTTCCAAGAGACCCAGTACTTC. Its protein product is CSATTGFQETQYF.